This T cell receptor (beta chain) came from a study of TIL therapy for anti-PD-1-resistant metastatic lung cancer. Sequencing used immunoSEQ v3. Method: immunoSEQ multiplex PCR; TCRdb's copy keeps in-frame clones and lacks some. The data contain some 43,000 clones, 79% of them singletons. Indicated time point: pre-treatment sample, taken before nivolumab and TIL therapy. This CDR3 is built from 17 residues. The sample consisted of blood, taken at baseline. The chain is built from TRBV12-1 and TRBJ2-7; TRBD2 is taken as the D call from the table, unchecked against the DNA. TRBV12-1 is a pseudogene segment. The sequence was collected from a man aged 70-80 years with non-small cell lung cancer. The CDR3 bases are TGTGCCAGCAGCTTTGAACCCCGCCGGACTAGCGGGAGGCAGCAGTACTTC. Translation gives CASSFEPRRTSGRQQYF.